The 26 T cell receptor beta chains below all came from one sample that was sequenced in a study of shared clonotypes between healthy human individuals. Sequenced by immunoSEQ multiplex PCR; TCRdb stores in-frame clones only, minus some. Of some 2,500,000 clones in the sample, 93% are singletons; the top ten hold more than 0.35%. The sample consisted of naive CD4+ T cells from PBMCs. The sample's subset: CD45RA+ positively selected. These receptors were taken from a man between 18 and 29 years old in good health. Some clones in this sample may be carry-over from other donors' samples.

This chain connects TRBV18 to TRBJ2-1; tentative D call: TRBD2 (5 bases). Trimming left V 1 base short and J 0 bases short, with 10 bases between. The CDR3 contains 16 residues. Germline V CDR1 and CDR2: KGHSH, LQKENI. CDR3 in amino acids: CASSPRSGFSYNEQFF. CDR3 sequence (DNA): TGTGCCAGCTCACCACGGAGCGGTTTCTCCTACAATGAGCAGTTCTTC.

The chain is built from TRBV11-2 and TRBJ2-3; D gene uncertain. V was shortened by 5 bases and J by 1 base, with 13 bases between the two germline ends. The CDR3 covers 15 residues. Germline CDR1 and CDR2: SGHAT and FQNNGV. CDR3 sequence: CASSRTRSGTDTQYF. The DNA for the CDR3 is TGTGCCAGCAGCCGAACGCGGTCGGGCACAGATACGCAGTATTTT.

The chain carries TRBV19 and TRBJ2-7, with TRBD1 as a possible D gene (5 bases). In germline, CDR1 is LNHDA, CDR2 SQIVND (reference sequence). Trimming cost V 3 bases and J 6 bases, with 15 bases left between them. The CDR3 runs 14 residues. The CDR3 region is CASSIDSSTSEQYF. The CDR3 coding sequence is TGTGCCAGTAGTATCGACAGTAGCACGTCCGAGCAGTACTTC.

This chain joins TRBV11-3 and TRBJ2-3; 16 nucleotides align to TRBD2. CDR3 size: 18 residues. Germline assignment: CDR1 SGHNT and CDR2 YENEEA. V shed 5 bases and J 2 bases; nucleotides not matched to a gene: 7. CDR3 in amino acids: CASSPGLAGGISTDTQYF. As DNA, the CDR3 is TGTGCCAGCAGCCCGGGACTAGCGGGAGGGATTTCCACAGATACGCAGTATTTT.

V and J are TRBV10-3 and TRBJ2-1; 16 nucleotides match TRBD2. V was pared by 4 bases and J by 2 bases, with 17 bases of the junction left unmatched. CDR3 size: 22 residues. Per germline, CDR1 ENHRY and CDR2 SYGVKD. CDR3: CAISGDTGTSGRALRAYNEQFF. DNA of the CDR3: TGTGCCATCAGTGGCGATACCGGGACTAGCGGGAGGGCCCTCCGGGCCTACAATGAGCAGTTCTTC.

The rearrangement joins TRBV5-1 to TRBJ2-5, with unresolved D. Between the trimmed V and J ends, which lost 0 bases and 5 bases, there was a span of 11 bases. This CDR3 comprises 14 residues. CDR1 is SGHRS, CDR2 YFSETQ, per germline. This CDR3 reads CASSLDTPEETQYF. The CDR3 nucleotides read TGCGCCAGCAGCTTGGACACTCCCGAGGAGACCCAGTACTTC.

The CDR3 here is CAISESYREVEQYF. DNA for the CDR3: TGTGCCATCAGTGAGTCTTACAGGGAAGTCGAGCAGTACTTC. The chain links TRBV10-3 to TRBJ2-7, with a possible D match to TRBD1 (6 bases). The germline gives CDR1 ENHRY, CDR2 SYGVKD. The CDR3 is 14 residues long. Trimming removed 0 bases at V and 6 bases at J, with 12 bases between.

This clone was seen a few times. The V gene is TRBV11-2, the J gene TRBJ1-1; 7 nucleotides line up with TRBD1. Looked up from germline, CDR1 is SGHAT and CDR2 is FQNNGV. There are 14 residues in the CDR3. The J segment lost 4 bases and the V segment lost 4 bases, leaving 6 bases of the junction unmatched. CDR3 nucleotides: TGTGCCAGCAGCTCGACAGGGTATTTCACTGAAGCTTTCTTT. It encodes CASSSTGYFTEAFF.

The chain has TRBV25-1 and TRBJ2-7; the D is unclear. V was pared by 8 bases and J by 3 bases, with 11 bases between. The germline CDR1 and CDR2 sequences are MGHDK and SYGVNS. CDR3 length: 12 amino acids. The CDR3 protein is CASLDRSYEQYF. In DNA form, the CDR3 reads TGTGCCAGCTTGGACCGAAGCTACGAGCAGTACTTC.

This clone came up once. The rearrangement links TRBV10-3 to TRBJ2-2, with TRBD2 matching 7 bases. The CDR3 spans 14 residues. The trim removed 11 bases at V and 4 bases at J, leaving 10 bases unmatched. Germline CDR1 reads ENHRY; CDR2 reads SYGVKD. In DNA, the CDR3 is TGTGCCGGAGGGGCGGGAGAGGGCACCGGGGAGCTGTTTTTT. Its translation is CAGGAGEGTGELFF.

For the CDR3, the DNA is TGTGCCAGCAGCCGCCGGGACTCCAGCAATCAGCCCCAGCATTTT. Residues: CASSRRDSSNQPQHF. The V call is TRBV6-5, the J call TRBJ1-5, with D maybe TRBD1 (5 bases). Germline loops: CDR1 MNHEY, CDR2 SVGAGI. Trimming left V 6 bases short and J 1 base short, with 13 bases between. The CDR3 spans 15 residues.

Points on this clone: Other DNA sequences of this sample code for an identical CDR3. This sequence joins TRBV27 and TRBJ2-7; D gene uncertain. This CDR3 contains 11 residues. Germline assignment: CDR1 MNHEY and CDR2 SMNVEV (reference sequence). The ends were cut back, 4 bases at V and 7 bases at J, with 8 bases in the middle. Here the CDR3 reads CASSSRWEQYF. The CDR3, as DNA: TGTGCCAGCAGTTCACGGTGGGAGCAGTACTTC.

J is TRBJ1-4 and V is TRBV10-3; D unresolved. Germline V gene data show CDR1 as ENHRY and CDR2 as SYGVKD. There are 17 residues in the CDR3. The V end lost 10 bases, the J end lost 2 bases, and 23 bases lay between the germline ends. CDR3: CATGTILTGSTNEKLFF. As DNA, the CDR3 is TGTGCCACCGGAACAATACTAACCGGGTCGACTAATGAAAAACTGTTTTTT.

This chain connects TRBV2 to TRBJ2-3; 16 nucleotides line up with TRBD2. With 6 bases clipped from V and 4 bases from J, the junction kept 10 bases outside the gene matches. There are 18 residues in the CDR3. From germline, CDR1 is SNHLY and CDR2 FYNNEI. The DNA for the CDR3 is TGTGCCAGCAGAAAGGAGTCCGGGACTAGCGGGAGGGCAGATACGCAGTATTTT. This gives the protein CASRKESGTSGRADTQYF. The entire variable domain, with the rest obtained from reference TRBV2 and TRBJ2-3, is as follows: EPEVTQTPSHQVTQMGQEVILRCVPISNHLYFYWYRQILGQKVEFLVSFYNNEISEKSEIFDDQFSVERPDGSNFTLKIRSTKLEDSAMYFCASRKESGTSGRADTQYFGPGTRLTVL.

The CDR3: CASSYRGVGEETQYF. CDR3 nucleotide sequence: TGTGCCAGCAGTTACAGAGGGGTGGGGGAAGAGACCCAGTACTTC. The J gene is TRBJ2-5, the V gene TRBV6-5; D might be TRBD1 or TRBD2, each matching 5 bases. V dropped 2 bases and J dropped 3 bases, with 13 bases sitting between them. Germline V gene sequence: CDR1 MNHEY, CDR2 SVGAGI. The CDR3 length is 15 residues.

This rearrangement joins TRBV19 to TRBJ2-3, with 9 nucleotides matching TRBD2. The CDR3 is made up of 16 amino acids. From germline, CDR1 is LNHDA and CDR2 SQIVND (reference sequence). After removal of 3 bases from V and 1 base from J, the junction contained 5 bases not matched to a gene. The CDR3, as DNA: TGTGCCAGTAGTATCGGACTAGCGTTTGGCACAGATACGCAGTATTTT. This encodes CASSIGLAFGTDTQYF.

The chain combines TRBV9 with TRBJ1-3; a possible D gene is TRBD1 (5 bases). V lost 2 bases, J lost 2 bases, and 11 bases lay in between. This CDR3 spans 15 amino acids. Germline loops: CDR1 SGDLS, CDR2 YYNGEE. This chain's CDR3 is CASSVTGGPGNTIYF. For the CDR3, the DNA is TGTGCCAGCAGCGTCACCGGGGGACCTGGAAACACCATATATTTT.

The chain is built from TRBV6-5 and TRBJ1-6, with 7 bases matching TRBD1. Germline V gene lookup returns CDR1 MNHEY and CDR2 SVGAGI. The V and J ends lost 7 bases and 10 bases, in that order; junction bases with no gene match: 10. The CDR3 runs to 14 residues. CDR3 nucleotides: TGTGCCAGCAATACAGGGGTTGACGGATCACCCCTCCACTTT. This translates into CASNTGVDGSPLHF.

This sequence joins TRBV12-5 and TRBJ1-1, with 7 bases that match TRBD1. CDR1 is LGHNT, CDR2 FRNRAP, per germline. J lost 6 bases, V lost 4 bases, and 8 bases had no gene match. This CDR3 contains 14 residues. CDR3 sequence reads: CASGSRGGQAEAFF. CDR3 DNA sequence: TGTGCTAGTGGTTCCCGAGGAGGACAGGCTGAAGCTTTCTTT. The full variable domain, its missing parts supplied by reference TRBV12-5 and TRBJ1-1, is DARVTQTPRHKVTEMGQEVTMRCQPILGHNTVFWYRQTMMQGLELLAYFRNRAPLDDSGMPKDRFSAEMPDATLATLKIQPSEPRDSAVYFCASGSRGGQAEAFFGQGTRLTVV.

The gene calls are TRBV9 and TRBJ2-7; the match to TRBD2 covers 11 bases. V shed 2 bases and J 5 bases; nucleotides not matched to a gene: 18. The CDR3 extends over 19 amino acids. Germline loops: CDR1 SGDLS, CDR2 YYNGEE. CDR3 sequence: CASSVLAGLAEPAANEQYF. The CDR3, as DNA: TGTGCCAGCAGCGTGCTCGCGGGACTAGCGGAACCCGCGGCCAACGAGCAGTACTTC.

The chain is built from TRBV28 and TRBJ2-3; a weak D match, TRBD2 (6 bases). The CDR3 contains 15 residues. Trimming removed 4 bases at V and 4 bases at J, with 15 bases between. CDR1 and CDR2 from the germline V gene are MDHEN and SYDVKM. CDR3 bases: TGTGCCAGCAGTTGGGCGGCGACGGGGGCAGATACGCAGTATTTT. Translating it yields CASSWAATGADTQYF. Complete variable domain (other parts from reference TRBV28 and TRBJ2-3): DVKVTQSSRYLVKRTGEKVFLECVQDMDHENMFWYRQDPGLGLRLIYFSYDVKMKEKGDIPEGYSVSREKKERFSLILESASTNQTSMYLCASSWAATGADTQYFGPGTRLTVL.

The rearrangement links TRBV18 to TRBJ2-5; D is unclear. The CDR3 has 14 amino acids. V lost 3 bases and J lost 5, with 13 bases in between. In germline, CDR1 is KGHSH, CDR2 LQKENI. CDR3 region: CASSPLAPAETQYF. CDR3 coding DNA: TGTGCCAGCTCACCTCTGGCGCCGGCGGAGACCCAGTACTTC. Supplemented by reference TRBV18 and TRBJ2-5, the full variable domain reads NAGVMQNPRHLVRRRGQEARLRCSPMKGHSHVYWYRQLPEEGLKFMVYLQKENIIDESGMPKERFSAEFPKEGPSILRIQQVVRGDSAAYFCASSPLAPAETQYFGPGTRLLVL.

The V call is TRBV28, the J call TRBJ2-7, with 7 bases identical to TRBD2. The V gene end was trimmed by 3 bases and the J gene end by 0 bases; junction bases not matched to a gene: 11. The CDR3 length is 17 residues. In germline, CDR1 is MDHEN, CDR2 SYDVKM. CDR3 sequence (DNA): TGTGCCAGCAGTTTCATGCTTGTACTAGCGAGCTCCTACGAGCAGTACTTC. As protein: CASSFMLVLASSYEQYF.

The chain combines TRBV7-8 with TRBJ1-2; maybe TRBD1 (6 bases). This CDR3 is 16 amino acids long. Per germline, CDR1 SGHVS and CDR2 FQNEAQ. V was trimmed by 4 bases and J by 5 bases, leaving 20 bases between them. This chain's CDR3 is CASSSRSQGPPYGYTF. The CDR3 DNA sequence: TGTGCCAGCAGCTCTAGAAGTCAGGGGCCACCTTATGGCTACACCTTC.

The genes are TRBV5-1 and TRBJ2-1; maybe TRBD2 (5 bases). The CDR3 is made up of 13 amino acids. CDR1 and CDR2 (germline): SGHRS, YFSETQ. The V end lost 4 bases, the J end lost 5 bases, and 10 bases lay between the germline ends. The CDR3 nucleotides are TGCGCCAGCAGCACTCGGGGTGACAATGAGCAGTTCTTC. Translating it yields CASSTRGDNEQFF.

This rearrangement joins TRBV9 to TRBJ2-5, with D tentatively TRBD1 (5 bases). V dropped 3 bases and J dropped 2 bases, with 14 bases sitting between them. The CDR3 is made up of 15 amino acids. Germline lookup yields CDR1 SGDLS and CDR2 YYNGEE. CDR3 sequence: CASSGYDRGQETQYF. CDR3 nucleotides: TGTGCCAGCAGCGGATACGACAGAGGACAAGAGACCCAGTACTTC. Drawing the rest from reference TRBV9 and TRBJ2-5, the complete variable domain is DSGVTQTPKHLITATGQRVTLRCSPRSGDLSVYWYQQSLDQGLQFLIQYYNGEERAKGNILERFSAQQFPDLHSELNLSSLELGDSALYFCASSGYDRGQETQYFGPGTRLLVL.